Presented here are 24 T cell receptor beta chains from one specimen sequenced in a study of T cell changes during pregnancy in multiple sclerosis. Profiling relied on immunoSEQ multiplex PCR, and the TCRdb table lists in-frame clones only, not all of them. The sample carries 60,000 to 65,000 clones, roughly 90% recorded once. The material was peripheral blood, obtained in the first trimester of pregnancy. These receptors came from a female donor with multiple sclerosis, enrolled in a pregnancy study.

This chain links TRBV7-3 with TRBJ1-1; no firm D call. The CDR3 has 13 amino acids. Germline CDR1 and CDR2: SGHTA and FQGTGA. The V gene lost 1 base and the J gene lost 4 bases, with 7 bases spanning the gap. The CDR3 here is CASSLSEGTEAFF. In DNA form, the CDR3 reads TGTGCCAGCAGCTTAAGTGAGGGCACTGAAGCTTTCTTT.

The rearrangement links TRBV29-1 to TRBJ2-2; 10 bases line up with TRBD2. CDR3 length: 15 residues. From germline, CDR1 is SQVTM and CDR2 ANQGSEA. The J segment lost 4 bases and the V segment lost 6 bases, leaving 8 bases of the junction unmatched. This CDR3 reads CSVGSSGRGTGELFF. CDR3 coding DNA: TGCAGCGTCGGTTCTAGCGGGAGAGGCACCGGGGAGCTGTTTTTT.

Only a few counts were recorded for this clone. The chain joins TRBV4-3 to TRBJ2-1; TRBD2 aligns across 7 bases. The germline CDR1 and CDR2 sequences are LGHNA and YSLEER. Trimming took 0 bases from V and 8 from J; bases not matched to a gene: 19. The CDR3 is 19 amino acids. The CDR3 region has the DNA TGCGCCAGCAGCCAAGATCGGGGTGGGCTAGCGGATTTTAGGGATGAGCAGTTCTTC. This encodes CASSQDRGGLADFRDEQFF.

The chain carries TRBV7-9 and TRBJ2-7; 10 positions agree with TRBD2. V lost 5 bases to trimming and J lost 5 bases; unmatched junction nucleotides: 18. The germline CDR1 and CDR2 sequences are SEHNR and FQNEAQ (reference sequence). CDR3 length equals 18 residues. Here the CDR3 DNA reads TGTGCCAGCAGCCGGGGGCAGGGGCTAGCGGGAGAGAGGCACGAGCAGTACTTC. It yields the protein CASSRGQGLAGERHEQYF. Supplemented by reference TRBV7-9 and TRBJ2-7, the full variable domain reads DTGVSQNPRHKITKRGQNVTFRCDPISEHNRLYWYRQTLGQGPEFLTYFQNEAQLEKSRLLSDRFSAERPKGSFSTLEIQRTEQGDSAMYLCASSRGQGLAGERHEQYFGPGTRLTVT.

This chain uses TRBV25-1 with TRBJ2-3, with 10 bases that match TRBD2. With 4 bases clipped from V and 0 bases from J, the junction kept 10 bases outside the gene matches. CDR1 is MGHDK, CDR2 SYGVNS, per germline. The CDR3 runs to 18 residues. Here the CDR3 DNA reads TGTGCCAGCAGTGCCGCCCGGCTAGCGGGAGCTAGCACAGATACGCAGTATTTT. This sequence encodes CASSAARLAGASTDTQYF.

The chain has TRBV28 and TRBJ2-7, with a weak D call TRBD2 (6 bases). Per germline, CDR1 MDHEN and CDR2 SYDVKM. The CDR3 sequence is 15 residues long. The V and J ends lost 3 bases and 3 bases respectively, with 15 bases between them. CDR3 residues: CASSFWLADNYEQYF. The DNA for the CDR3 is TGTGCCAGCAGTTTCTGGTTAGCGGATAACTACGAGCAGTACTTC.

V is TRBV11-2 and J is TRBJ2-7; D is unresolved. Germline lookup yields CDR1 SGHAT and CDR2 FQNNGV. This CDR3 is built from 12 residues. V was trimmed by 4 bases and J by 6 bases, leaving 10 bases between them. The CDR3 is CASSSVLGEQYF. CDR3 nucleotides: TGTGCCAGCAGCTCAGTTCTAGGCGAGCAGTACTTC.

The rearrangement links TRBV15 to TRBJ2-3; 15 bases are a match to TRBD2. CDR3 size: 19 residues. Trimming took 1 base from V and 0 from J; bases not matched to a gene: 5. Germline V CDR1 and CDR2: LNHNV, YYDKDF (reference sequence). The CDR3, as DNA: TGTGCCACCAGCAGAGGGGGACTAGCGGGAGGCTCGAGCACAGATACGCAGTATTTT. Amino acid sequence: CATSRGGLAGGSSTDTQYF. The full variable domain, with the rest looked up from reference TRBV15 and TRBJ2-3, is DAMVIQNPRYQVTQFGKPVTLSCSQTLNHNVMYWYQQKSSQAPKLLFHYYDKDFNNEADTPDNFQSRRPNTSFCFLDIRSPGLGDTAMYLCATSRGGLAGGSSTDTQYFGPGTRLTVL.

The chain recombines TRBV2 with TRBJ1-4; tentative D call: TRBD1 (6 bases). This CDR3 contains 15 residues. With 4 bases removed from V and 0 bases from J, the gap between germline ends came to 9 bases. Germline assignment: CDR1 SNHLY and CDR2 FYNNEI. In DNA, the CDR3 is TGTGCCAGCAGTGCCGGGACATCAACTAATGAAAAACTGTTTTTT. Translating gives CASSAGTSTNEKLFF.

This sequence joins TRBV7-2 and TRBJ2-3, with D possibly matching TRBD2 (6 bases). This CDR3 comprises 16 residues. The germline CDR1 and CDR2 sequences are SGHTA and FQGNSA. The V and J ends lost 2 bases and 0 bases respectively, with 12 bases between them. The DNA for the CDR3 is TGTGCCAGCAGCTTATCGGGCGGGACTAGCACAGATACGCAGTATTTT. Protein: CASSLSGGTSTDTQYF.

The V and J genes are TRBV6-5 and TRBJ2-1; 13 positions agree with TRBD2. The CDR3 length is 15 residues. Germline CDR1 is MNHEY and CDR2 is SVGAGI. J gave up 5 bases and V 6 bases, and 4 bases lay outside the gene matches. The CDR3 is CASRPGTSGNNEQFF. The CDR3 DNA reads as TGTGCCAGCAGACCCGGGACTAGCGGGAACAATGAGCAGTTCTTC.

This clone was observed once. The J gene is TRBJ1-1, the V gene TRBV5-5; maybe TRBD1 (6 bases). This CDR3 spans 15 amino acids. Germline V gene sequence: CDR1 SGHKS, CDR2 YYEKEE (reference sequence). Trimming took 4 bases from V and 5 from J, leaving 18 bases between them. The CDR3 sequence: CASSPGWGQETEAFF. The CDR3 nucleotides read TGTGCCAGCAGCCCTGGTTGGGGGCAGGAGACTGAAGCTTTCTTT.

CDR3: CAIGGRGLAPSYEQYF. In DNA, the CDR3 is TGTGCCATAGGGGGGAGGGGACTAGCGCCTTCCTACGAGCAGTACTTC. The genes are TRBV6-6 and TRBJ2-7; 10 bases are a match to TRBD2. The J segment lost 1 base and the V segment lost 10 bases, leaving 13 bases of the junction unmatched. Germline V lookup: CDR1 MNHNY, CDR2 SVGAGI (reference sequence). This CDR3 has 16 residues.

V usage is TRBV6-5 and J usage is TRBJ2-7, with 9 bases identical to TRBD1. The CDR3 totals 14 residues. V trimming: 6 bases; J trimming: 5 bases; junction bases outside the gene matches: 8. Germline V gene data show CDR1 as MNHEY and CDR2 as SVGAGI. DNA of the CDR3: TGTGCCAGCAGATACCGACAGGGGGGCCACGAGCAGTACTTC. It is translated as CASRYRQGGHEQYF.

V and J are TRBV28 and TRBJ1-3, with 8 bases that match TRBD1. Germline-derived CDR1 and CDR2 are MDHEN and SYDVKM. This CDR3 contains 15 residues. V lost 5 bases and J lost 2; bases outside the gene matches: 5. The CDR3 sequence is CASSPQTGAGNTIYF. In DNA, the CDR3 is TGTGCCAGCAGTCCCCAGACAGGGGCTGGAAACACCATATATTTT.

This sequence joins TRBV4-3 and TRBJ2-3; no clear D gene. Trimming took 0 bases from V and 4 from J, leaving 5 bases between them. The CDR3 runs 13 residues. Germline CDR1 LGHNA, CDR2 YSLEER. CDR3 residues: CASSQDFSDTQYF. In DNA form, the CDR3 reads TGCGCCAGCAGCCAAGATTTCTCAGATACGCAGTATTTT.

The chain recombines TRBV27 with TRBJ1-1, with D perhaps matching TRBD1 (6 bases). Per the germline V gene, CDR1 is MNHEY and CDR2 is SMNVEV (reference sequence). The CDR3 is made up of 13 amino acids. V lost 8 bases and J lost 4, with 14 bases in between. For the CDR3, the DNA is TGTGCCAGCCGATTGGGAGGGGGCACTGAAGCTTTCTTT. Amino acid sequence: CASRLGGGTEAFF.

This chain links TRBV27 with TRBJ2-1, with D perhaps matching TRBD1 (6 bases). The CDR3 runs 15 residues. V was clipped by 3 bases and J by 10 bases, with 19 bases between them. CDR1 is MNHEY and CDR2 is SMNVEV in the germline V gene (reference sequence). This CDR3 reads CASSFSRDKSNEQFF. DNA of the CDR3: TGTGCCAGCAGTTTCAGCCGGGACAAGTCCAACGAGCAGTTCTTC.

J is TRBJ2-1 and V is TRBV15; 8 bases agree with TRBD2. With V trimmed by 1 base and J by 0 bases, 2 bases remained unmatched. The germline V gene has CDR1 LNHNV and CDR2 YYDKDF (reference sequence). CDR3 length: 16 residues. The CDR3 spells CATSRGLAGSYNEQFF. In DNA, the CDR3 is TGTGCCACCAGCAGAGGTCTAGCGGGCTCCTACAATGAGCAGTTCTTC.

This rearrangement joins TRBV9 to TRBJ2-1, with 8 bases lining up with TRBD2. V shed 4 bases, J shed 5 bases, and the junction held 8 bases outside the gene matches. Germline CDR1 SGDLS, CDR2 YYNGEE. The length of the CDR3 is 15 residues. The CDR3 spells CASSLLAGGDNEQFF. In DNA form, the CDR3 reads TGTGCCAGCAGCCTTCTAGCGGGTGGAGACAATGAGCAGTTCTTC.

This chain links TRBV9 with TRBJ1-2; 7 nucleotides align to TRBD1. CDR1 and CDR2 from the germline V gene are SGDLS and YYNGEE. Losses at the gene ends were 4 bases for V and 8 bases for J; bases not matched to a gene: 17. This CDR3 is 16 amino acids long. The chain's CDR3 is CASSSIAPGGSKGYTF. In nucleotides, the CDR3 is TGTGCCAGCAGCTCCATTGCGCCAGGGGGAAGTAAAGGCTACACCTTC. The complete variable domain, with remaining parts taken from reference TRBV9 and TRBJ1-2, reads DSGVTQTPKHLITATGQRVTLRCSPRSGDLSVYWYQQSLDQGLQFLIQYYNGEERAKGNILERFSAQQFPDLHSELNLSSLELGDSALYFCASSSIAPGGSKGYTFGSGTRLTVV.

This rearrangement joins TRBV14 to TRBJ2-1, with a weak D call TRBD1 (6 bases). V lost 1 base and J lost 9, with 7 bases in between. The germline V gene has CDR1 SGHDN and CDR2 FVKESK. CDR3 length: 12 residues. CDR3 residues: CASSQGRGEQFF. CDR3 bases: TGTGCCAGCAGCCAAGGCAGGGGTGAGCAGTTCTTC.

The chain's CDR3 is CASSLVIGTGTLGNTEAFF. CDR3 DNA sequence: TGCGCCAGCAGCTTGGTGATCGGAACAGGGACGTTAGGGAACACTGAAGCTTTCTTT. The J gene is TRBJ1-1, the V gene TRBV5-1; perhaps TRBD1 as D (6 bases). From germline, CDR1 is SGHRS and CDR2 YFSETQ. V lost 0 bases and J lost 1, with 22 bases in between. The CDR3 sequence is 19 residues long.

This chain connects TRBV9 to TRBJ1-5; 8 bases are a match to TRBD1. From germline, CDR1 is SGDLS and CDR2 YYNGEE. V lost 2 bases and J lost 6; bases outside the gene matches: 4. The CDR3 covers 14 residues. CDR3 coding DNA: TGTGCCAGCAGCGTGGGACAGGATCCTCAGCCCCAGCATTTT. Encoded protein: CASSVGQDPQPQHF. Complete variable domain (other parts from reference TRBV9 and TRBJ1-5): DSGVTQTPKHLITATGQRVTLRCSPRSGDLSVYWYQQSLDQGLQFLIQYYNGEERAKGNILERFSAQQFPDLHSELNLSSLELGDSALYFCASSVGQDPQPQHFGDGTRLSIL.